This TCR beta chain comes out of a study of T cell repertoires in cytomegalovirus infection. Study-wide context: The authors used CMV epitopes that were HLA-C-restricted (recently identified) and HLA-B-restricted (well studied). It can be stated that public TCR beta signatures indicated CMV infection as well as a matching HLA type. Findings of the study overall: HLA-C-restricted TCR beta clonotypes specific for CMV led the ex vivo response. Identification of carriers of CMV plus the relevant HLA was achieved through cumulative public TCR beta family frequency.

Germline CDR1 LNHDA, CDR2 SQIVND (reference sequence). The CDR3 covers 12 residues. V gave up 7 bases and J gave up 4 bases, with 8 bases separating them. This clonotype appeared a few times. Its antigen is not known. TCRdb reprocessed the reads with MiXCR, giving one entry per CDR3 protein. This sample has approximately 260,000 distinct CDR3 sequences; about 20% occur once, and the top ten carry roughly 19%. Sequences were derived from cultured PBMCs, sampled from culture after CMV antigen stimulation. This receptor was obtained from a human donor in good health (CMV status not recorded). Some clones in this sample may be carry-over from other donors' samples. This sequence joins TRBV19 and TRBJ2-1; D gene ambiguous. The CDR3 protein is CASKTEYNEQFF. Written as DNA, the CDR3 is TGTGCCAGTAAGACGGAGTACAATGAGCAGTTCTTC.